This T cell receptor beta chain was documented in a study of healthy donors' naive CD4 and CD8 T cells. The CDR3 totals 13 residues. Germline assignment: CDR1 SQVTM and CDR2 ANQGSEA. V shed 5 bases and J shed 5 bases, with 13 bases lying between them. TCR libraries were built from 500 to 600 ng of total RNA by linear amplification. TCRdb re-called the reads through MiXCR, storing one row per CDR3 protein. The sample records 150,000 to 200,000 distinct CDR3 sequences, 65% to 80% being singletons. The chain links TRBV29-1 to TRBJ2-1; D possibly matches TRBD1 or TRBD2 (5 bases each). The specimen sequenced was naive CD4+ and CD8+ T cells sorted from blood, pooled from several donors. This TCR was recovered from a pool of human donors in good health; the sample pools cells from several healthy donors. In DNA form, the CDR3 reads TGCAGCGTTCGGGACCCTGGGGACAATGAGCAGTTCTTC. Amino acids: CSVRDPGDNEQFF.